Following are 17 T cell receptor beta chains from one sample sequenced in a study of cytomegalovirus exposure and HLA in healthy donors. The PCR ran on 60 Vbeta and 13 Jbeta primers. Some clones are missing from TCRdb's copy, which holds only in-frame ones; the method was immunoSEQ multiplex PCR. The table includes some 80,000 clones, 78% detected once. Sequencing was carried out using PBMCs. The receptors were sampled from a man aged 18 to 30 in good health and CMV-seropositive.

This clone was seen at least ten times. The CDR3 nucleotides read TGTGCCAGCAGGGCCGGGACTAGTGGGTGGGATACGCAGTATTTT. Translated, it gives CASRAGTSGWDTQYF. The chain is built from TRBV6-5 and TRBJ2-3; 8 nucleotides agree with TRBD2. V lost 6 bases, J lost 6 bases, and 11 bases stayed unmatched. The CDR3 covers 15 residues. The V gene's germline CDR1 is MNHEY and CDR2 SVGAGI.

The chain employs TRBV11-2 and TRBJ2-7; TRBD2 matches at 9 bases. Germline CDR1 SGHAT, CDR2 FQNNGV. V was pared by 0 bases and J by 2 bases, with 17 bases of the junction left unmatched. The length of the CDR3 is 20 residues. The CDR3 is CASSLDRRAGGFPEAYEQYF. The CDR3 coding sequence is TGTGCCAGCAGCTTAGATAGGCGAGCGGGAGGTTTCCCGGAAGCCTACGAGCAGTACTTC.

The chain carries TRBV4-1 and TRBJ2-6; D gene uncertain. Germline V gene data show CDR1 as MGHRA and CDR2 as YSYEKL. This CDR3 is built from 18 residues. Trimming left V 3 bases short and J 3 bases short, with 18 bases between. CDR3 bases: TGCGCCAGCAGCCAGACCCTGTTACTATCGGGTGGGGCCAACGTCCTGACTTTC. The encoded protein is CASSQTLLLSGGANVLTF.

In its sample, this clone was seen a few times. The V call is TRBV5-1, the J call TRBJ2-7, with TRBD2 identical over 9 bases. The germline gives CDR1 SGHRS, CDR2 YFSETQ. V lost 0 bases and J lost 11; bases outside the gene matches: 15. This CDR3 region has 16 residues. The CDR3 region is CASSLGGASGALQEYF. CDR3 DNA sequence: TGCGCCAGCAGCTTGGGGGGGGCTAGCGGGGCCCTACAGGAGTACTTC.

The rearrangement links TRBV5-1 to TRBJ2-7; 11 bases line up with TRBD2. The CDR3 is 17 residues long. V was pared by 1 base and J by 3 bases, with 9 bases of the junction left unmatched. Germline-derived CDR1 and CDR2 are SGHRS and YFSETQ. The CDR3 DNA sequence: TGCGCCAGCAGCTTGCCGAAACTAGCGGGAGAGGGCTACGAGCAGTACTTC. Amino acid sequence: CASSLPKLAGEGYEQYF.

In this sample, this clone turned up once. V is TRBV18 and J is TRBJ1-1, with a weak D call TRBD1 (5 bases). The V gene's germline CDR1 is KGHSH and CDR2 LQKENI. The germline V and J ends were trimmed by 3 bases and 5 bases, with 13 bases remaining between them. The CDR3 sequence is 14 residues long. This CDR3 reads CASSPREGRTEAFF. The CDR3 nucleotides read TGTGCCAGCTCACCGAGGGAGGGGAGGACTGAAGCTTTCTTT. Supplemented by reference TRBV18 and TRBJ1-1, the full variable domain reads NAGVMQNPRHLVRRRGQEARLRCSPMKGHSHVYWYRQLPEEGLKFMVYLQKENIIDESGMPKERFSAEFPKEGPSILRIQQVVRGDSAAYFCASSPREGRTEAFFGQGTRLTVV.

In nucleotides, the CDR3 is TGCACCAGCAGCCAAGTTCCGAACATCCAGGGGTCCACTGAAGCTTTCTTT. It is translated as CTSSQVPNIQGSTEAFF. This chain connects TRBV1 to TRBJ1-1; the table's D call of TRBD1 was not tested on the DNA. TRBV1 is marked as a pseudogene. The length of the CDR3 is 17 residues.

This clone was counted between two and nine times. The chain recombines TRBV6-5 with TRBJ2-5; a possible D gene is TRBD1 (5 bases). The CDR3 is 14 amino acids. The germline gives CDR1 MNHEY, CDR2 SVGAGI. V was pared by 2 bases and J by 2 bases, with 9 bases between. This CDR3 reads CASSYGQPQETQYF. The CDR3 DNA reads TGTGCCAGCAGTTACGGACAACCTCAAGAGACCCAGTACTTC.

V is TRBV5-1 and J is TRBJ2-3, with D hard to call. The ends were cut back, 0 bases at V and 6 bases at J, with 8 bases in the middle. The CDR3 runs 13 residues. In germline, CDR1 is SGHRS, CDR2 YFSETQ. CDR3 residues: CASSLEFADTQYF. CDR3 sequence (DNA): TGCGCCAGCAGCTTGGAGTTCGCGGATACGCAGTATTTT.

The gene calls are TRBV6-5 and TRBJ2-1, with TRBD2 as a possible D gene (6 bases). This CDR3 has 14 amino acids. Deletions cut 2 bases from V and 5 bases from J, with 10 bases between. Germline values: CDR1 MNHEY, CDR2 SVGAGI. In DNA, the CDR3 is TGTGCCAGCAGTTACGGGCAGCGGGACAATGAGCAGTTCTTC. Its translation: CASSYGQRDNEQFF.

The J gene is TRBJ2-2, the V gene TRBV5-4; D call uncertain. The CDR3 is 14 residues long. Trimming left V 2 bases short and J 4 bases short, with 9 bases between. Germline CDR1 reads SGHNT; CDR2 reads YYREEE (reference sequence). CDR3 in DNA: TGTGCCAGCAGCTTTAGCTTGACCACCGGGGAGCTGTTTTTT. This codes for CASSFSLTTGELFF.

V is TRBV11-3 and J is TRBJ2-5; 7 nucleotides agree with TRBD1. Germline-derived CDR1 and CDR2 are SGHNT and YENEEA. This CDR3 has 16 residues. Trimming removed 4 bases from V and 1 base from J; junction bases left unmatched: 9. The CDR3: CASSYRYRDSQETQYF. The CDR3 DNA reads TGTGCCAGCAGCTATCGTTACCGGGACAGCCAAGAGACCCAGTACTTC.

The chain joins TRBV11-1 to TRBJ2-7; maybe TRBD1 (7 bases). The germline V gene has CDR1 SGHAT and CDR2 FQDESV (reference sequence). CDR3 length equals 14 residues. Trimming took 3 bases from V and 3 from J, leaving 12 bases between them. CDR3 sequence: CASSLFRGVYEQYF. CDR3 sequence (DNA): TGTGCCAGCAGCTTGTTCAGGGGGGTCTACGAGCAGTACTTC.

The chain combines TRBV6-5 with TRBJ2-7, with TRBD1 as a possible D gene (5 bases). CDR3 length: 12 amino acids. V was shortened by 6 bases and J by 3 bases, with 9 bases between the two germline ends. The germline gives CDR1 MNHEY, CDR2 SVGAGI. The CDR3: CASRLDSYEQYF. In DNA, the CDR3 is TGTGCCAGCAGGCTCGACAGCTACGAGCAGTACTTC.

This chain joins TRBV6-1 and TRBJ1-2, with D maybe TRBD1 (5 bases). V was clipped by 3 bases and J by 5 bases, with 10 bases between them. This CDR3 contains 13 residues. The germline CDR1 and CDR2 sequences are MNHNS and SASEGT. The CDR3 DNA sequence: TGTGCCAGCAGTGAGGAGGGGAGATATGGCTACACCTTC. It encodes CASSEEGRYGYTF.

V gene TRBV27 combines with J gene TRBJ2-3; the match to TRBD2 covers 7 bases. Trimming at V came to 6 bases and at J to 4 bases, leaving 7 bases not matched to a gene. Germline CDR1 MNHEY, CDR2 SMNVEV (reference sequence). The CDR3 has 14 amino acids. CDR3 protein: CASSSRLAADTQYF. Here the CDR3 DNA reads TGTGCCAGCAGCTCGCGGCTAGCGGCAGATACGCAGTATTTT.

This clone was seen a single time. This chain connects TRBV7-8 to TRBJ1-5, with a possible D match to TRBD1 (5 bases). V was pared by 5 bases and J by 11 bases, with 13 bases between. Germline CDR1 SGHVS, CDR2 FQNEAQ. The CDR3 runs 12 residues. The CDR3 sequence is CASSRKGATQHF. CDR3 bases: TGTGCCAGCAGCCGTAAAGGGGCCACCCAGCATTTT.